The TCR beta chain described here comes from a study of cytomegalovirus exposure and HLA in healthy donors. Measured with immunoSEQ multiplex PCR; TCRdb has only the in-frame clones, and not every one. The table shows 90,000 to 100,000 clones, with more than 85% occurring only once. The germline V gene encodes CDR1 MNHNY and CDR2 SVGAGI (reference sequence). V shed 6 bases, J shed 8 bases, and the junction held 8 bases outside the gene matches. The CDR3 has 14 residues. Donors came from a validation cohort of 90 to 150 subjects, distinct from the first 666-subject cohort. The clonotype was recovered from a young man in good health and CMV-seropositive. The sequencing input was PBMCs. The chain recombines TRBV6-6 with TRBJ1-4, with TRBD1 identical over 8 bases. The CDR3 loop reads CASRPTGVNEKLFF. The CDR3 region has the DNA TGTGCCAGCAGGCCGACAGGGGTTAACGAAAAACTGTTTTTT.